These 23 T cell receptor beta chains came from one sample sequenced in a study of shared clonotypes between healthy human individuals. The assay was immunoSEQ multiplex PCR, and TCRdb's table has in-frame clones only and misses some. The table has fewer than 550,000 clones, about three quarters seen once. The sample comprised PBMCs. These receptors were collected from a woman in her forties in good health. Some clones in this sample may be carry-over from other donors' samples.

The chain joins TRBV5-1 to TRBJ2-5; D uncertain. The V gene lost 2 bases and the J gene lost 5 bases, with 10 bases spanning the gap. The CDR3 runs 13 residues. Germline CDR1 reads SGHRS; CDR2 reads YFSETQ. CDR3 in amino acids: CASSFEGGETQYF. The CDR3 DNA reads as TGCGCCAGCAGCTTCGAAGGTGGTGAGACCCAGTACTTC.

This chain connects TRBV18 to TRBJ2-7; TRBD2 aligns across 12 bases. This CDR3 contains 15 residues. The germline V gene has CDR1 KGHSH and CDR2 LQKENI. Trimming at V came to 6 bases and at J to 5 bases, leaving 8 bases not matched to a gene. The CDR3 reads CASSPLAGGLNEQYF. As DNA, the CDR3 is TGTGCCAGCTCCCCGCTAGCGGGAGGGCTTAACGAGCAGTACTTC. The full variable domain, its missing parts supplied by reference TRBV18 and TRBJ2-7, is NAGVMQNPRHLVRRRGQEARLRCSPMKGHSHVYWYRQLPEEGLKFMVYLQKENIIDESGMPKERFSAEFPKEGPSILRIQQVVRGDSAAYFCASSPLAGGLNEQYFGPGTRLTVT.

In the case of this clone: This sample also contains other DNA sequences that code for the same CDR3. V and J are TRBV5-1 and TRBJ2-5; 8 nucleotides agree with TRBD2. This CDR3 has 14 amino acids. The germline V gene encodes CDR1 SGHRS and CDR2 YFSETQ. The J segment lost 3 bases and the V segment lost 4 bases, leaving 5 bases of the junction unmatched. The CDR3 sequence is CASSPGGAEETQYF. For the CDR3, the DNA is TGCGCCAGCAGCCCCGGGGGGGCAGAAGAGACCCAGTACTTC.

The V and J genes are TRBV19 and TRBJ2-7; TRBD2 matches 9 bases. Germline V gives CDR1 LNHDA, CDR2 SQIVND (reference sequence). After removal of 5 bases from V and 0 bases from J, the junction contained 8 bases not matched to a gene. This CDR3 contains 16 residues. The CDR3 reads CASSPRTSVSSYEQYF. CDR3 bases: TGTGCCAGTAGTCCTCGGACTAGCGTGAGCTCCTACGAGCAGTACTTC.

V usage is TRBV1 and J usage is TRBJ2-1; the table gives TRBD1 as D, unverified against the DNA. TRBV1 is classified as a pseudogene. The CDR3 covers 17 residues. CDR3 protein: CTSSQVGAGRLDNEQFF. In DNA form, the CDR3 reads TGCACCAGCAGCCAAGTTGGCGCAGGGCGTCTCGACAATGAGCAGTTCTTC.

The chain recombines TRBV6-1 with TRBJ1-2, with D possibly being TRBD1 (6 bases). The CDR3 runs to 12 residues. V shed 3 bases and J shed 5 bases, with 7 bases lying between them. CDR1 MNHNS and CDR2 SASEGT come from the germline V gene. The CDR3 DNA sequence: TGTGCCAGCAGTGACACAGGGTATGGCTACACCTTC. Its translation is CASSDTGYGYTF.

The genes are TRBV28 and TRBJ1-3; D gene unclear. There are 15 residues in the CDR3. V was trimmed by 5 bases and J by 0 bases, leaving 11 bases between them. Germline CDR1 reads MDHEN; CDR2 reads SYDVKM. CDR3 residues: CASSLHETSGNTIYF. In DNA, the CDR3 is TGTGCCAGCAGTCTACATGAGACCTCTGGAAACACCATATATTTT.

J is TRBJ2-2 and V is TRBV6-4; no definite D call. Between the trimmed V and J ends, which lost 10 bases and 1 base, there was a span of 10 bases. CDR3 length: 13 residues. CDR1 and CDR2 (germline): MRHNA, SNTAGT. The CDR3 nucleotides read TGTGCCACCGCGCCGGGGAACACCGGGGAGCTGTTTTTT. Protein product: CATAPGNTGELFF.

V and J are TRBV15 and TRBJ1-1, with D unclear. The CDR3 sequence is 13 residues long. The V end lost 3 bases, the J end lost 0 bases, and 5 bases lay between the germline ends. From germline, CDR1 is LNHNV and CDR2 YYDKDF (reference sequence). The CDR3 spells CATSRAVNTEAFF. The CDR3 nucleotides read TGTGCCACCAGCAGGGCTGTGAACACTGAAGCTTTCTTT.

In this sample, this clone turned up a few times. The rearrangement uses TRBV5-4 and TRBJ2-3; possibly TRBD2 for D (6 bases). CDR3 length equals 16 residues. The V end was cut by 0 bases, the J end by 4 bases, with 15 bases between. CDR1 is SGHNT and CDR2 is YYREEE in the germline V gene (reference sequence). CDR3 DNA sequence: TGTGCCAGCAGCTTGGGCGATTGGCGGGACGCAGATACGCAGTATTTT. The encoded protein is CASSLGDWRDADTQYF.

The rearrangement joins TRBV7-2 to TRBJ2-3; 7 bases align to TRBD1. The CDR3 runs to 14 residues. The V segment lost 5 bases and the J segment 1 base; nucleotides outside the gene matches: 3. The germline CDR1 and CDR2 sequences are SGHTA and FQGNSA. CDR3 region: CASSGQGGTDTQYF. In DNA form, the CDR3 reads TGTGCCAGCAGCGGTCAGGGGGGCACAGATACGCAGTATTTT.

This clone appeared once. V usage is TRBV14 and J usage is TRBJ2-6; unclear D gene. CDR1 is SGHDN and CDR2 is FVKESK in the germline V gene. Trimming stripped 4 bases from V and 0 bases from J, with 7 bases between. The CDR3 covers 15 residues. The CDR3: CASSLLSSGANVLTF. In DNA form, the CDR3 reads TGTGCCAGCAGCCTCCTTAGCTCTGGGGCCAACGTCCTGACTTTC.

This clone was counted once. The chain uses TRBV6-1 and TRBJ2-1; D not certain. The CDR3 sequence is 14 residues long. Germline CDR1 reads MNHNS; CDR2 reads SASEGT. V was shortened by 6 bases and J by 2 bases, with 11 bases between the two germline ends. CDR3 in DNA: TGTGCCAGCAGCGATTGGCGCGCCTACAATGAGCAGTTCTTC. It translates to CASSDWRAYNEQFF.

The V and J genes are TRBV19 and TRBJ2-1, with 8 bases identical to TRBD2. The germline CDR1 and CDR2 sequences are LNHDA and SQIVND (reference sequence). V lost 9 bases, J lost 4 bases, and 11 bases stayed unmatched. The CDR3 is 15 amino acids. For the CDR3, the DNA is TGTGCCAGCAACATGGGGCGGGAGGCATACAATGAGCAGTTCTTC. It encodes CASNMGREAYNEQFF.

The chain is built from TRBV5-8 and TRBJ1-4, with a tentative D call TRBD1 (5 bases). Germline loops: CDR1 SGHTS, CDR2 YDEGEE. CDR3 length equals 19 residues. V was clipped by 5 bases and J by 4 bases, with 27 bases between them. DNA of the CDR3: TGTGCCAGCAGGAGTTACGGGGGATACGGCTTTGGGGTTAATGAAAAACTGTTTTTT. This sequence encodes CASRSYGGYGFGVNEKLFF.

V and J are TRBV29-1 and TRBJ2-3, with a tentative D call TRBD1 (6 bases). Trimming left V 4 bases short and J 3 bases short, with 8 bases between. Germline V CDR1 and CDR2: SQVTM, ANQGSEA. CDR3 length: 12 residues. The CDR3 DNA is TGCAGCGTTGGGCAGGGGACAGATACGCAGTATTTT. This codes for CSVGQGTDTQYF.

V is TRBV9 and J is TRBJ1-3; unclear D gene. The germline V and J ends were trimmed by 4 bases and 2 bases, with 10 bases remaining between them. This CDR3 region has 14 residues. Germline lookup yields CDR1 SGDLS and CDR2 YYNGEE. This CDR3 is CASSIDTAGNTIYF. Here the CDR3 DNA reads TGTGCCAGCAGCATCGACACGGCTGGAAACACCATATATTTT.

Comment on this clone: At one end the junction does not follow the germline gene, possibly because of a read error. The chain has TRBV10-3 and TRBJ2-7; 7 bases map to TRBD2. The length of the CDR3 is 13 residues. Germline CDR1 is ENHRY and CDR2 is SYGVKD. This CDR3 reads CAISDLAGHERYF. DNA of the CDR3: TGTGCCATCAGTGATTTAGCGGGTCATGAGCGGTACTTC.

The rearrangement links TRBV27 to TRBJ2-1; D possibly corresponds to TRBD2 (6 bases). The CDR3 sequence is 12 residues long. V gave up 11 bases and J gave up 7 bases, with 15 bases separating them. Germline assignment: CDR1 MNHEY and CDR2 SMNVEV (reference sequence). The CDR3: CACWEAGNEQFF. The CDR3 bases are TGTGCCTGTTGGGAGGCCGGGAATGAGCAGTTCTTC.

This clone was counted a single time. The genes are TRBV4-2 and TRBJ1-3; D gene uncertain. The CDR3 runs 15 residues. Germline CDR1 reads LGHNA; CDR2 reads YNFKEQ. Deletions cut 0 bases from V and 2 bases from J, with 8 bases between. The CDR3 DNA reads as TGTGCCAGCAGCCAAGATGGGCTCACTGGAAACACCATATATTTT. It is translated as CASSQDGLTGNTIYF.

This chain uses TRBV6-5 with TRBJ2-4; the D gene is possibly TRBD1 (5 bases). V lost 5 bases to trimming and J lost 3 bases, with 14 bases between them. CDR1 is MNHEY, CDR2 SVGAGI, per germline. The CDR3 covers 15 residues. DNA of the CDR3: TGTGCCAGCAGTAGACTGACAGTAAACAAAAACATTCAGTACTTC. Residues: CASSRLTVNKNIQYF.

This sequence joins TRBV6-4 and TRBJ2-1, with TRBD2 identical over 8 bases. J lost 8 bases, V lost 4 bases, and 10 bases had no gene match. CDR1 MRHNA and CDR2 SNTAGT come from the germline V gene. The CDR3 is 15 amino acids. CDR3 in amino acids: CASSVEGGRIDEQFF. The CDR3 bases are TGTGCCAGCAGTGTGGAGGGCGGGAGGATTGATGAGCAGTTCTTC.

The DNA of the CDR3 is TGTGCCACCAGTTGGGGGGCTGGGGAAAAACTGTTTTTT. Translated, it gives CATSWGAGEKLFF. The chain is built from TRBV15 and TRBJ1-4, with a tentative D call TRBD1 (6 bases). Trimming cost V 6 bases and J 8 bases, with 13 bases left between them. Germline V CDR1 and CDR2: LNHNV, YYDKDF (reference sequence). The CDR3 length is 13 residues.